The T cell receptor (beta chain) under discussion was sequenced for a study of type 1 regulatory T cells. Across the whole study: T-allo10 is an in vitro-generated, Tr1-enriched CD4 T cell product specific for alloantigen.

This clonotype counts as medium-sized. In TCRdb, the reads were re-called with MiXCR into one record per CDR3 protein. This table has roughly 18,000 distinct CDR3 sequences, 10% to 13% appearing once. This clonotype originated in a human donor in good health. Sequencing was carried out using CD4+ T cells, either the whole sample or a sorted fraction (not recorded which).

CDR3 nucleotides: TGTGCCAGCAGTCCCCAGTCTGGGGGGACTGGAAACACCATATATTTT. Residues: CASSPQSGGTGNTIYF. The chain recombines TRBV12-3 or TRBV12-4 with TRBJ1-3, with D possibly TRBD1 on 5 matching bases. The CDR3 contains 16 residues. Trimming stripped 5 bases from V and 2 bases from J, with 16 bases between.